A single sample gave rise to the 10 T cell receptor beta chains below, sequenced in a study of OX40 agonist ivuxolimab in advanced cancers. Library generation was performed with the immunoSEQ multiplex PCR assay. TCRdb holds this immuneACCESS table with in-frame rearrangements only. Some clones are missing; in checked studies, unresolved V genes explain under half, and the rest has no known cause. This sample lists approximately 94,000 clones; around four fifths were detected once. More than 0.95% of the sample belongs to the ten largest clones. The sample in question was CD4+ or CD8+ T cells sorted from blood, obtained in a trial of the OX40 agonist ivuxolimab. These receptors all come from an adult with an advanced solid tumor such as melanoma, head and neck, liver or kidney cancer.

In nucleotides, the CDR3 is TGTGCCAGCAGTTACCAAAGACAGGGGGGCTACGAGCAGTACTTC. Its translation is CASSYQRQGGYEQYF. The chain links TRBV6-5 to TRBJ2-7, with 9 bases that match TRBD1. The CDR3 consists of 15 residues. In germline, CDR1 is MNHEY, CDR2 SVGAGI. V lost 2 bases to trimming and J lost 3 bases; unmatched junction nucleotides: 5.

The gene calls are TRBV28 and TRBJ1-1; TRBD1 is a possible D gene (5 bases). CDR3 length equals 14 residues. CDR1 and CDR2 from the germline V gene are MDHEN and SYDVKM. Trimming removed 5 bases at V and 1 base at J, with 11 bases between. Here the CDR3 DNA reads TGTGCCAGCAGTGCAAGGGGCTGGAACACTGAAGCTTTCTTT. This sequence encodes CASSARGWNTEAFF.

V is TRBV14 and J is TRBJ2-7; 7 positions agree with TRBD1. CDR3 length: 18 residues. The germline gives CDR1 SGHDN, CDR2 FVKESK. After removal of 3 bases from V and 2 bases from J, the junction contained 16 bases not matched to a gene. CDR3 amino acids: CASSQYQHLQGRPYEQYV. CDR3 nucleotides: TGTGCCAGCAGCCAGTATCAACATCTACAGGGGCGACCCTACGAGCAGTACGTC.

The gene calls are TRBV2 and TRBJ1-1, with 9 bases that match TRBD1. Unmatched junction bases numbered 7, after V lost 9 bases and J lost 5 bases. Germline loops: CDR1 SNHLY, CDR2 FYNNEI. This CDR3 spans 13 amino acids. The CDR3: CASTGQGGTEAFF. The CDR3 DNA is TGTGCCAGTACGGGACAGGGTGGTACTGAAGCTTTCTTT.

The genes are TRBV15 and TRBJ2-5; 7 nucleotides align to TRBD2. CDR1 is LNHNV and CDR2 is YYDKDF in the germline V gene (reference sequence). The length of the CDR3 is 13 residues. Trimming removed 5 bases from V and 5 bases from J; junction bases left unmatched: 5. The CDR3 sequence: CATSPTSIETQYF. DNA of the CDR3: TGTGCCACCAGCCCGACTAGCATCGAGACCCAGTACTTC.

The CDR3 DNA follows: TGTGCCAGCAGCTCTCAGGGGACTCGTGGAGAGACCCAGTACTTC. Translating it yields CASSSQGTRGETQYF. The rearrangement joins TRBV11-2 to TRBJ2-5; D possibly matches TRBD1 or TRBD2 (6 bases each). Germline CDR1 reads SGHAT; CDR2 reads FQNNGV. V dropped 4 bases and J dropped 4 bases, with 16 bases sitting between them. The CDR3 length is 15 residues.

The rearrangement links TRBV9 to TRBJ1-3; no firm D call. The V gene lost 2 bases and the J gene lost 0 bases, with 9 bases spanning the gap. Germline V gives CDR1 SGDLS, CDR2 YYNGEE. The CDR3 contains 15 residues. CDR3 residues: CASSVGRNSGNTIYF. The CDR3 DNA follows: TGTGCCAGCAGCGTTGGCAGGAACTCTGGAAACACCATATATTTT.

The V call is TRBV7-3, the J call TRBJ2-1, with 11 bases identical to TRBD2. Germline CDR1 reads SGHTA; CDR2 reads FQGTGA. This CDR3 contains 18 residues. The V segment lost 3 bases and the J segment 4 bases; nucleotides outside the gene matches: 11. CDR3 in amino acids: CASSFHFSGGAGYNEQFF. The DNA of the CDR3 is TGTGCCAGCAGCTTCCACTTTAGCGGGGGGGCCGGTTACAATGAGCAGTTCTTC. Drawing the rest from reference TRBV7-3 and TRBJ2-1, the complete variable domain is GAGVSQTPSNKVTEKGKYVELRCDPISGHTALYWYRQSLGQGPEFLIYFQGTGAADDSGLPNDRFFAVRPEGSVSTLKIQRTERGDSAVYLCASSFHFSGGAGYNEQFFGPGTRLTVL.

The rearrangement uses TRBV4-3 and TRBJ2-3; no reliable D call. Trimming shortened V by 1 base and J by 6 bases, and 8 bases separated the two germline ends. The CDR3 runs to 13 residues. The germline gives CDR1 LGHNA, CDR2 YSLEER. This chain's CDR3 is CASSQGTKDTQYF. For the CDR3, the DNA is TGCGCCAGCAGCCAAGGGACCAAGGATACGCAGTATTTT.

This rearrangement joins TRBV30 to TRBJ2-6; D is ambiguous. Per the germline V gene, CDR1 is GTSNPN and CDR2 is SVGIG (reference sequence). There are 12 residues in the CDR3. Trimming shortened V by 5 bases and J by 0 bases, and 2 bases separated the two germline ends. The CDR3 here is CAWFSGANVLTF. The CDR3 DNA sequence: TGTGCCTGGTTCTCTGGGGCCAACGTCCTGACTTTC. The full variable domain, completed using reference TRBV30 and TRBJ2-6, is SQTIHQWPATLVQPVGSPLSLECTVEGTSNPNLYWYRQAAGRGLQLLFYSVGIGQISSEVPQNLSASRPQDRQFILSSKKLLLSDSGFYLCAWFSGANVLTFGAGSRLTVL.